This TCR beta chain was recovered during a study of cytomegalovirus exposure and HLA in healthy donors. The overall study: An earlier analysis found around 120 million unique TCR beta sequences from approximately 170 million T cells. General study findings and limits: By HLA locus, TCR association rates varied in a later analysis, with DRB1 showing the most and HLA-C the fewest. Donor immune exposure was known only as CMV serostatus.

With V trimmed by 2 bases and J by 4 bases, 4 bases remained unmatched. CDR3 length: 14 amino acids. Germline V gene sequence: CDR1 KGHSH, CDR2 LQKENI. Vbeta (60) and Jbeta (13) primers were used in the PCR. Authors' methods: There were 80 million to 95 million unique TCR beta chains by a later count, and approximately 10 million of them were shared. Repertoires were generated with immunoSEQ multiplex PCR, while TCRdb's copy carries only in-frame clones and drops some. V, J and clone size are taken as reported in that table, and D and trimming were inferred from the DNA itself. The sample shows 75,000 to 100,000 clones, and approximately 1.5% sits with its ten largest clones. As for this clone: As yet, its antigen is unknown.

The sequence was obtained from a woman between 55 and 75 years old in good health and CMV-seronegative. This chain joins TRBV18 and TRBJ2-7; TRBD1 matches at 8 bases. Source material: PBMCs. The CDR3 DNA follows: TGTGCCAGCTCACCAGAGACAGGGGAGTACGAGCAGTACTTC. It translates to CASSPETGEYEQYF. The complete variable domain, with remaining parts taken from reference TRBV18 and TRBJ2-7, reads NAGVMQNPRHLVRRRGQEARLRCSPMKGHSHVYWYRQLPEEGLKFMVYLQKENIIDESGMPKERFSAEFPKEGPSILRIQQVVRGDSAAYFCASSPETGEYEQYFGPGTRLTVT.